These 4 T cell receptor beta chains originate from one sample sequenced in a study of CD8+CD57+ T cells in acquired aplastic anemia. Genomic DNA, serving as template, underwent TCR beta VDJ and CDR3 profiling. From the reads, TCRdb called clonotypes with MiXCR, one entry per CDR3 protein. The sample consists of hundreds of thousands of distinct CDR3 sequences, approximately 32% of them appearing once. The sequenced patients had an expansion of CD8+CD57+ cells seen by flow cytometry. Sequenced sample: sorted CD4+, CD8+, or CD8+CD57+ T cells (not recorded which) from PBMCs. These receptors originate from a human donor with aplastic anemia.

This clonotype was counted at least ten times. The J gene is TRBJ2-5, the V gene TRBV7-9; no clear D. Germline assignment: CDR1 SEHNR and CDR2 FQNEAQ (reference sequence). There are 12 residues in the CDR3. With 5 bases removed from V and 1 base from J, the gap between germline ends came to 5 bases. The CDR3 region is CASSPPQETQYF. As DNA, the CDR3 is TGTGCCAGCAGCCCTCCCCAAGAGACCCAGTACTTC. The full variable domain, completed using reference TRBV7-9 and TRBJ2-5, is DTGVSQNPRHKITKRGQNVTFRCDPISEHNRLYWYRQTLGQGPEFLTYFQNEAQLEKSRLLSDRFSAERPKGSFSTLEIQRTEQGDSAMYLCASSPPQETQYFGPGTRLLVL.

V usage is TRBV12-3 or TRBV12-4 and J usage is TRBJ2-6; D gene ambiguous. Trimming took off 3 bases at V and 4 bases at J, with 10 bases between the two ends. This CDR3 is 15 amino acids long. The CDR3 is CASSFLPSGANVLTF. CDR3 DNA sequence: TGTGCCAGCAGTTTTCTCCCCTCCGGGGCCAACGTCCTGACTTTC.

Comment on this clonotype: Without the conserved terminal phenylalanine or tryptophan, this CDR3 likely stems from a read error. The rearrangement links TRBV24-1 to TRBJ2-5; the D gene is possibly TRBD2 (6 bases). The germline CDR1 and CDR2 sequences are KGHDR and SFDVKD. Trimming stripped 4 bases from V and 6 bases from J, with 23 bases between. The CDR3 spans 17 residues. The CDR3 coding sequence is TGTGCCACCAGTGACCCTACACCGGGACTGTGGGGAAAGACCCAGTACTAC. Its protein product is CATSDPTPGLWGKTQYY.

The V and J genes are TRBV2 and TRBJ1-6, with 9 bases aligning to TRBD1. The CDR3 totals 14 residues. Germline trimming cut 8 bases from V and 7 bases from J; bases unmatched to any gene: 6. Germline V lookup: CDR1 SNHLY, CDR2 FYNNEI. This chain's CDR3 is CASVRTGANSPLHF. CDR3 in DNA: TGTGCCAGCGTCAGGACAGGGGCGAATTCACCCCTCCACTTT.